This record looks at one T cell receptor beta chain sequence and its context. No antigen is known for it. Data came from immunoSEQ multiplex PCR; TCRdb stores just in-frame clones and leaves some out. This table has more than 75,000 clones, more than 85% appearing once. This record comes from a study of OX40 agonist ivuxolimab in advanced cancers. Across the whole study: Ivuxolimab, which is an agonistic anti-OX40 (CD134) antibody, was administered to the patients. Age averaged around 60 years (range roughly 20 to 90), and approximately 80% were male.

Findings and limits, study-wide: On average, a greater number of expanded clones characterised CD8+ T cells relative to CD4+. Antigen specificity of clonally expanded peripheral T cells was not established.

The sequencing used CD4+ or CD8+ T cells sorted from blood, collected in a trial of the OX40 agonist ivuxolimab. The clonotype originates from an adult with an advanced solid tumor such as melanoma, head and neck, liver or kidney cancer.

The CDR3 loop is CASSSRTASTNEKLFF. The CDR3 DNA sequence: TGTGCCAGCAGCTCCAGGACTGCCTCAACTAATGAAAAACTGTTTTTT. The V gene is TRBV7-9, the J gene TRBJ1-4; no definite D call. Per the germline V gene, CDR1 is SEHNR and CDR2 is FQNEAQ (reference sequence). V shed 4 bases and J shed 0 bases, with 12 bases lying between them. The CDR3 runs to 16 residues.